Each of the 27 T cell receptor beta chains below was sequenced from the same sample in a study of T cell repertoires in cytomegalovirus infection. A single record per CDR3 protein comes from TCRdb applying MiXCR to the reads. Of approximately 910,000 distinct CDR3 sequences in the sample, less than 35% were seen once. Their cognate antigens are unknown. This material consisted of cultured CD8+ T cells from PBMCs, taken from culture after CMV antigen stimulation. The receptors were gathered from a human donor in good health (CMV status not recorded). Some clones in this sample may be carry-over from other donors' samples.

The chain is built from TRBV7-9 and TRBJ1-1; weak D call: TRBD1 (6 bases). CDR1 SEHNR and CDR2 FQNEAQ come from the germline V gene (reference sequence). This CDR3 region has 14 residues. V lost 5 bases, J lost 2 bases, and 12 bases lay in between. CDR3 residues: CASSLRQENTEAFF. The CDR3 DNA is TGTGCCAGCAGCCTGAGACAGGAAAACACTGAAGCTTTCTTT.

The chain uses TRBV7-9 and TRBJ2-7; 8 bases are a match to TRBD1. Germline V CDR1 and CDR2: SEHNR, FQNEAQ (reference sequence). The CDR3 consists of 16 residues. V was pared by 5 bases and J by 2 bases, with 11 bases of the junction left unmatched. DNA for the CDR3: TGTGCCAGCAGCCCACTGGGACAGGAGATAACCTACGAGCAGTACTTC. Translating it yields CASSPLGQEITYEQYF.

The V call is TRBV27, the J call TRBJ1-3; possible D gene TRBD1, 6 bases. Trimming cost V 6 bases and J 2 bases, with 11 bases left between them. Germline lookup yields CDR1 MNHEY and CDR2 SMNVEV (reference sequence). The CDR3 is 14 amino acids. This CDR3 is CASSPGVAGNTIYF. CDR3 DNA sequence: TGTGCCAGCAGCCCAGGGGTCGCTGGAAACACCATATATTTT.

Ten or more counts support this clonotype. The chain combines TRBV6-2 or TRBV6-3 with TRBJ2-5, with no clear D. The CDR3 extends over 15 amino acids. The germline V gene encodes CDR1 MNHEY and CDR2 SVGEGT. Trimming took 2 bases from V and 5 from J, leaving 15 bases between them. The CDR3 nucleotides read TGTGCCAGCAGTTACAGGGTGAAGGGTCGGGAGACCCAGTACTTC. Its protein product is CASSYRVKGRETQYF.

The V gene is TRBV13, the J gene TRBJ1-2; the match to TRBD1 covers 8 bases. V shed 5 bases, J shed 5 bases, and the junction held 7 bases outside the gene matches. CDR1 is PRHDT, CDR2 FYEKMQ, per germline (reference sequence). The CDR3 is 14 residues long. As DNA, the CDR3 is TGTGCCAGCAGCACCAGACAGGGGAGGTATGGCTACACCTTC. It yields the protein CASSTRQGRYGYTF.

This clonotype was observed at least ten times. The V call is TRBV7-2, the J call TRBJ2-7; TRBD1 aligns across 8 bases. Germline-derived CDR1 and CDR2 are SGHTA and FQGNSA. The V gene end was trimmed by 3 bases and the J gene end by 6 bases; junction bases not matched to a gene: 10. CDR3 length: 15 amino acids. The CDR3 protein is CASSFTLAGGLEQYF. CDR3 in DNA: TGTGCCAGCAGCTTCACCCTTGCAGGGGGCCTCGAGCAGTACTTC.

This clonotype was found a few times. The chain has TRBV5-4 and TRBJ1-2; TRBD1 agrees at 9 bases. This CDR3 is 17 amino acids long. V lost 4 bases and J lost 3; bases outside the gene matches: 13. Per germline, CDR1 SGHNT and CDR2 YYREEE (reference sequence). The DNA for the CDR3 is TGTGCCAGCAGCCCCCAACCACAGGGGGCGTGGGACTATGGCTACACCTTC. This codes for CASSPQPQGAWDYGYTF.

This sequence joins TRBV24-1 and TRBJ1-5; unclear D gene. V was pared by 5 bases and J by 0 bases, with 7 bases between. The germline CDR1 and CDR2 sequences are KGHDR and SFDVKD. CDR3 length: 14 residues. The CDR3 bases are TGTGCCACCAGTGTCCTGTATAGCAATCAGCCCCAGCATTTT. Protein: CATSVLYSNQPQHF.

This chain links TRBV19 with TRBJ2-7; D is unclear. The germline V gene encodes CDR1 LNHDA and CDR2 SQIVND (reference sequence). Trimming took off 4 bases at V and 5 bases at J, with 9 bases between the two ends. This CDR3 has 12 amino acids. The CDR3, as DNA: TGTGCCAGTAGTAGAATAGGGAACGAGCAGTACTTC. Encoded protein: CASSRIGNEQYF.

In this sample, this clonotype turned up many times. V gene TRBV6-5 combines with J gene TRBJ2-1; 7 nucleotides line up with TRBD1. Germline CDR1 reads MNHEY; CDR2 reads SVGAGI. Trimming at V came to 7 bases and at J to 7 bases, leaving 10 bases not matched to a gene. The CDR3 has 14 residues. This chain's CDR3 is CASTPPNRGNEQFF. The CDR3 DNA reads TGTGCCAGCACCCCACCTAACAGGGGTAATGAGCAGTTCTTC.

This clonotype was detected only a few times. The rearrangement joins TRBV28 to TRBJ2-2; TRBD2 is a possible D gene (5 bases). This CDR3 spans 15 amino acids. The V gene lost 5 bases and the J gene lost 5 bases, with 15 bases spanning the gap. Germline V lookup: CDR1 MDHEN, CDR2 SYDVKM. The CDR3 loop is CASSLFKEDTGELFF. The CDR3 DNA follows: TGTGCCAGCAGTCTGTTTAAGGAGGATACCGGGGAGCTGTTTTTT.

This clonotype was detected once. V gene TRBV29-1 combines with J gene TRBJ2-5; 7 nucleotides agree with TRBD1. The germline gives CDR1 SQVTM, CDR2 ANQGSEA. CDR3 length: 15 amino acids. J lost 3 bases, V lost 0 bases, and 7 bases had no gene match. This chain's CDR3 is CSVEDLYRGKETQYF. The CDR3 DNA is TGCAGCGTTGAAGATTTATACAGGGGAAAAGAGACCCAGTACTTC.

CDR3 DNA sequence: TGCAGTGCTAGAGATTTAGTCGGGGGGTACACAGATACGCAGTATTTT. It yields the protein CSARDLVGGYTDTQYF. This chain connects TRBV20-1 to TRBJ2-3, with TRBD2 matching 7 bases. The CDR3 runs 16 residues. The V and J ends lost 0 bases and 2 bases, in that order; junction bases with no gene match: 8. The germline V gene has CDR1 DFQATT and CDR2 SNEGSKA (reference sequence).

J is TRBJ1-1 and V is TRBV9; 11 bases align to TRBD1. This CDR3 comprises 16 residues. Trimming cost V 3 bases and J 5 bases; bases outside gene matches: 9. Germline V gene data show CDR1 as SGDLS and CDR2 as YYNGEE. The CDR3 is CASSGGTGGGKTEAFF. As DNA, the CDR3 is TGTGCCAGCAGCGGAGGGACAGGGGGAGGAAAGACTGAAGCTTTCTTT.

This clonotype was picked up a small number of times. This sequence joins TRBV11-3 and TRBJ1-2, with a tentative D call TRBD1 (6 bases). Germline-derived CDR1 and CDR2 are SGHNT and YENEEA. The V gene lost 3 bases and the J gene lost 8 bases, with 10 bases spanning the gap. The CDR3 length is 12 residues. The chain's CDR3 is CASSFFTGGYTF. CDR3 in DNA: TGTGCCAGCAGCTTTTTTACAGGGGGCTACACCTTC.

In its sample, this clonotype was seen once. One base away lies a much larger clone, so this may be a sequencing read error. V usage is TRBV7-2 and J usage is TRBJ2-1, with unresolved D. The CDR3 is 15 residues long. The germline V gene has CDR1 SGHTA and CDR2 FQGNSA. The CDR3 bases are TGTGCCAGCAGCTTATACAGTCCCGGTAACAATGAGCAGCTCTTC. This codes for CASSLYSPGNNEQLF.

This clonotype was seen a handful of times. This chain joins TRBV27 and TRBJ2-7, with D uncertain. Trimming took 10 bases from V and 5 from J, leaving 12 bases between them. This CDR3 has 11 amino acids. Germline V gene lookup returns CDR1 MNHEY and CDR2 SMNVEV (reference sequence). In nucleotides, the CDR3 is TGTGCCACGGGTTTGGGCCACGAGCAGTACTTC. Its translation: CATGLGHEQYF.

This clonotype was observed a handful of times. This rearrangement joins TRBV5-5 to TRBJ1-4; 8 bases agree with TRBD1. After removal of 2 bases from V and 1 base from J, the junction contained 4 bases not matched to a gene. The CDR3 covers 16 residues. The V gene's germline CDR1 is SGHKS and CDR2 YYEKEE (reference sequence). CDR3: CASSLDRGGTNEKLFF. CDR3 in DNA: TGTGCCAGCAGCTTAGACAGGGGTGGAACTAATGAAAAACTGTTTTTT.

The chain links TRBV6-5 to TRBJ2-4; D is perhaps TRBD1 or TRBD2 (5 bases each). Per the germline V gene, CDR1 is MNHEY and CDR2 is SVGAGI. V was trimmed by 4 bases and J by 0 bases, leaving 16 bases between them. CDR3 length: 17 residues. CDR3: CASSSSVGELAKNIQYF. In nucleotides, the CDR3 is TGTGCCAGCAGTTCCTCGGTGGGGGAATTAGCCAAAAACATTCAGTACTTC.

The CDR3 sequence: CASSLARAGGTDTQYF. CDR3 coding DNA: TGTGCCAGCAGTTTGGCCCGTGCGGGGGGAACAGATACGCAGTATTTT. The chain is built from TRBV27 and TRBJ2-3; 8 bases line up with TRBD2. V lost 3 bases, J lost 3 bases, and 8 bases stayed unmatched. Per germline, CDR1 MNHEY and CDR2 SMNVEV (reference sequence). The CDR3 runs 16 residues.

This chain joins TRBV7-6 and TRBJ1-5; tentative D call: TRBD1 (5 bases). V dropped 5 bases and J dropped 7 bases, with 21 bases sitting between them. The CDR3 is made up of 16 amino acids. CDR1 and CDR2 from the germline V gene are SGHVS and FNYEAQ. The CDR3 sequence: CASSGEGREVGQPQHF. CDR3 coding DNA: TGTGCCAGCAGCGGTGAGGGCAGGGAGGTCGGGCAGCCCCAGCATTTT. Drawing the rest from reference TRBV7-6 and TRBJ1-5, the complete variable domain is GAGVSQSPRYKVTKRGQDVALRCDPISGHVSLYWYRQALGQGPEFLTYFNYEAQQDKSGLPNDRFSAERPEGSISTLTIQRTEQRDSAMYRCASSGEGREVGQPQHFGDGTRLSIL.

The V gene is TRBV2, the J gene TRBJ1-1; tentative D call: TRBD1 (6 bases). V lost 7 bases to trimming and J lost 11 bases, with 17 bases between them. CDR1 SNHLY and CDR2 FYNNEI come from the germline V gene. The CDR3 is made up of 12 amino acids. The CDR3 region is CASTFNRDGAFF. The CDR3 DNA sequence: TGTGCCAGCACCTTTAACAGGGATGGGGCTTTCTTT.

This clonotype has a handful of counts. The rearrangement joins TRBV6-1 to TRBJ1-2; 7 bases map to TRBD1. The CDR3 has 14 amino acids. The V and J ends lost 10 bases and 2 bases, in that order; junction bases with no gene match: 10. Germline lookup yields CDR1 MNHNS and CDR2 SASEGT. The CDR3 here is CATYNGTVNYGYTF. CDR3 coding DNA: TGTGCCACCTATAACGGGACAGTCAACTATGGCTACACCTTC.

This clonotype was found a few times. J is TRBJ2-5 and V is TRBV7-3; unclear D gene. Per the germline V gene, CDR1 is SGHTA and CDR2 is FQGTGA. Trimming removed 2 bases at V and 2 bases at J, with 6 bases between. The CDR3 runs to 13 residues. The DNA for the CDR3 is TGTGCCAGCAGCTTACCAGAGCAAGAGACCCAGTACTTC. It codes for CASSLPEQETQYF. The full variable domain, rest sourced from reference TRBV7-3 and TRBJ2-5, is GAGVSQTPSNKVTEKGKYVELRCDPISGHTALYWYRQSLGQGPEFLIYFQGTGAADDSGLPNDRFFAVRPEGSVSTLKIQRTERGDSAVYLCASSLPEQETQYFGPGTRLLVL.

As DNA, the CDR3 is TGTGCCAGCAGCTTAGAGGGGGGGGGGACGAACTATGGCTACACCTTC. As protein: CASSLEGGGTNYGYTF. The chain couples TRBV7-2 to TRBJ1-2; possibly TRBD1 for D (6 bases). V was pared by 1 base and J by 2 bases, with 14 bases between. The CDR3 spans 16 residues. CDR1 is SGHTA, CDR2 FQGNSA, per germline.

This clonotype was seen a few times. Just one base apart from a much larger clone, this may be a read error. CDR3 residues: CASSQRSTDTQYF. The CDR3 bases are TGTGCCAGCAGCCAGAGAAGCACAGATACGCAGTATTTT. The chain uses TRBV14 and TRBJ2-3; D remains ambiguous. There are 13 residues in the CDR3. CDR1 and CDR2 from the germline V gene are SGHDN and FVKESK. V lost 3 bases and J lost 0, with 4 bases in between.

This clonotype came up once. The V gene is TRBV5-4, the J gene TRBJ2-1; possible D gene TRBD2, 6 bases. The CDR3 has 15 residues. Trimming shortened V by 4 bases and J by 8 bases, and 19 bases separated the two germline ends. CDR1 SGHNT and CDR2 YYREEE come from the germline V gene (reference sequence). CDR3: CASSPQVGGLDEQFF. DNA for the CDR3: TGTGCCAGCAGCCCCCAGGTTGGAGGGTTGGATGAGCAGTTCTTC.